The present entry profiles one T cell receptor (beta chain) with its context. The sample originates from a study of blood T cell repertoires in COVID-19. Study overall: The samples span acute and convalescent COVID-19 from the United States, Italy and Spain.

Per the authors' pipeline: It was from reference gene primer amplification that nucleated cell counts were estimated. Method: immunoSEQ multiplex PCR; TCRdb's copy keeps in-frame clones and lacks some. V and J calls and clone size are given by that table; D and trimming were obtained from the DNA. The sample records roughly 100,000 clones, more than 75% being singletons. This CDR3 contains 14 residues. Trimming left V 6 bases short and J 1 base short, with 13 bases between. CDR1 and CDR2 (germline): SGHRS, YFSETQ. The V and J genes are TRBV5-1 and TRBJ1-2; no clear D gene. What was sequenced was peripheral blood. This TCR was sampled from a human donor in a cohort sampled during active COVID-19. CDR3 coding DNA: TGCGCCAGCATGCAGGCACCCGGTAACTATGGCTACACCTTC. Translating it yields CASMQAPGNYGYTF.